This TCR beta chain was profiled in a study of cytomegalovirus exposure and HLA in healthy donors. The PCR was carried out with 60 Vbeta primers and 13 Jbeta primers. The assay was immunoSEQ multiplex PCR, and TCRdb's table has in-frame clones only and misses some. The data contain 150,000 to 200,000 clones, 75% to 85% of them singletons. Concerning this clone: Other DNA sequences from this sample encode an identical CDR3 as well.

CDR3 length: 13 residues. Germline V gene lookup returns CDR1 MNHEY and CDR2 SMNVEV (reference sequence). Trimming cost V 3 bases and J 2 bases, with 7 bases left between them. The receptor's source is a female donor in good health and CMV-seronegative. Sequencing was carried out using PBMCs. The V gene is TRBV27, the J gene TRBJ1-2; D is ambiguous. CDR3 loop: CASSFGQNYGYTF. The CDR3 nucleotides are TGTGCCAGCAGTTTTGGGCAGAACTATGGCTACACCTTC.